One sample yielded the 10 T cell receptor beta chains listed below, sequenced in a study of shared clonotypes between healthy human individuals. Using immunoSEQ multiplex PCR, the repertoire was profiled, and TCRdb retains in-frame clones only, with some absent. The table lists fewer than 2.5 million clones, approximately 94% of them singletons. What was sequenced was naive CD4+ T cells from PBMCs. Regarding subset: CD45RA+ positively selected. Receptor source: a man younger than 35 in good health. Some clones in this sample may be carry-over from other donors' samples.

The CDR3 is CATSPGVSTDTQYF. The CDR3 nucleotides are TGTGCCACCAGCCCAGGGGTATCCACAGATACGCAGTATTTT. The V and J genes are TRBV15 and TRBJ2-3, with D maybe TRBD1 (6 bases). Trimming removed 5 bases at V and 2 bases at J, with 11 bases between. Germline lookup yields CDR1 LNHNV and CDR2 YYDKDF (reference sequence). The CDR3 consists of 14 residues.

This sequence joins TRBV10-3 and TRBJ1-5; 9 bases fit TRBD1. Germline assignment: CDR1 ENHRY and CDR2 SYGVKD. The CDR3 runs to 16 residues. V shed 3 bases, J shed 9 bases, and the junction held 12 bases outside the gene matches. For the CDR3, the DNA is TGTGCCATCAGTGAAGGAGGGGGGGGACAGGGATGGCCCCAGCATTTT. Residues: CAISEGGGGQGWPQHF.

The chain's CDR3 is CASKDRSQETQYF. In nucleotides, the CDR3 is TGTGCCAGCAAGGACAGGTCACAAGAGACCCAGTACTTC. The rearrangement joins TRBV6-5 to TRBJ2-5; 7 bases fit TRBD1. The V gene end was trimmed by 7 bases and the J gene end by 2 bases; junction bases not matched to a gene: 4. CDR1 is MNHEY and CDR2 is SVGAGI in the germline V gene. The CDR3 runs 13 residues.

The chain combines TRBV29-1 with TRBJ1-6; maybe TRBD1 (5 bases). Trimming stripped 4 bases from V and 9 bases from J, with 13 bases between. Per the germline V gene, CDR1 is SQVTM and CDR2 is ANQGSEA. This CDR3 has 13 residues. The CDR3 region has the DNA TGCAGCGTTGGTTGGGGCGCCGGTTCACCCCTCCACTTT. Protein: CSVGWGAGSPLHF.

This clone was picked up one time. This chain uses TRBV27 with TRBJ2-7, with D perhaps TRBD1 (5 bases). Germline CDR1 MNHEY, CDR2 SMNVEV (reference sequence). This CDR3 has 14 residues. Trimming took 5 bases from V and 3 from J, leaving 14 bases between them. DNA of the CDR3: TGTGCCAGCAGTCGTCCGGACGGACACTACGAGCAGTACTTC. Protein sequence: CASSRPDGHYEQYF.

The rearrangement joins TRBV6-5 to TRBJ2-3; 7 positions agree with TRBD2. The junction had 8 bases not matched to a gene; V was cut back by 4 bases and J by 4 bases. The CDR3 extends over 15 amino acids. Germline V CDR1 and CDR2: MNHEY, SVGAGI. CDR3 sequence: CASSSAGAGPDTQYF. CDR3 DNA sequence: TGTGCCAGCAGTTCGGCGGGAGCAGGGCCAGATACGCAGTATTTT.

Turning to this clone: The sample contains more than one DNA sequence encoding this CDR3. V usage is TRBV7-9 and J usage is TRBJ1-2, with a weak D call TRBD1 (6 bases). This CDR3 has 14 residues. Germline V gene sequence: CDR1 SEHNR, CDR2 FQNEAQ (reference sequence). Trimming took 5 bases from V and 0 from J, leaving 10 bases between them. CDR3 loop: CASSRDTSNYGYTF. The DNA for the CDR3 is TGTGCCAGCAGCCGGGACACATCTAACTATGGCTACACCTTC.

This clone was found once. The V gene is TRBV7-3, the J gene TRBJ2-5; D possibly corresponds to TRBD1 (6 bases). V dropped 5 bases and J dropped 2 bases, with 12 bases sitting between them. Germline V gives CDR1 SGHTA, CDR2 FQGTGA. The length of the CDR3 is 14 residues. CDR3 residues: CASSLRGRQETQYF. CDR3 sequence (DNA): TGTGCCAGCAGCCTCAGGGGCAGGCAAGAGACCCAGTACTTC.

Concerning this clone: The identical CDR3 is also encoded by other nucleotide sequences in the sample. The gene calls are TRBV20-1 and TRBJ2-1; no clear D gene. V lost 3 bases to trimming and J lost 3 bases, with 3 bases between them. Germline V gene lookup returns CDR1 DFQATT and CDR2 SNEGSKA (reference sequence). The CDR3 is 11 amino acids. CDR3: CSARGYNEQFF. CDR3 bases: TGCAGTGCTAGGGGCTACAATGAGCAGTTCTTC.

CDR3 nucleotides: TGTGCCAGCAGTGAAGAGCTCGGATTTTTGGCCAACGTCCTGACTTTC. Translated: CASSEELGFLANVLTF. The chain employs TRBV6-1 and TRBJ2-6, with D hard to call. Trimming left V 1 base short and J 6 bases short, with 13 bases between. The germline V gene encodes CDR1 MNHNS and CDR2 SASEGT. This CDR3 has 16 residues.